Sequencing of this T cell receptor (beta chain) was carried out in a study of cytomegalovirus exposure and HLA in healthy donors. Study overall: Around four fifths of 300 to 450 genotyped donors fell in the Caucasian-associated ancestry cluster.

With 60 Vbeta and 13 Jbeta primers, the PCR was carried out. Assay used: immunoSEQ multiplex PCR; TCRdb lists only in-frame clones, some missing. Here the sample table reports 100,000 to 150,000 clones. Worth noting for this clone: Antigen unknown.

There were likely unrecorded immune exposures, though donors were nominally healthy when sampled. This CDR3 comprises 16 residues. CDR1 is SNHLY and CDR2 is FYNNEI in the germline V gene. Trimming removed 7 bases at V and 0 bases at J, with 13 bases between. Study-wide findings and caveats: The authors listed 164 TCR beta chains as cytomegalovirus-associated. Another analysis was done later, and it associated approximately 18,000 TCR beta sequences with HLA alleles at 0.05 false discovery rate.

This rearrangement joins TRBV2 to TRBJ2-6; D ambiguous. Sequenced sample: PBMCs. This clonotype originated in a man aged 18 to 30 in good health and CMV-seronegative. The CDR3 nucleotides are TGTGCCAGCACCTTCGCTAGTAGCTCTGGGGCCAACGTCCTGACTTTC. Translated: CASTFASSSGANVLTF.